The 7 T cell receptor beta chains reported below all come from one sample, sequenced in a study of long-term antiretroviral therapy in people with HIV. Run at survey level, the immunoSEQ assay was version v3.0. Sequencing was performed with immunoSEQ multiplex PCR; in TCRdb, only in-frame clones are kept and a portion is missing. Of approximately 17,000 clones listed, roughly 71% are singletons. The sequenced sample was unsorted PBMCs, obtained about 2.6 years before starting antiretroviral therapy. The receptors stem from a woman in her fifties or sixties with HIV.

This sequence joins TRBV2 and TRBJ2-1, with 7 bases that match TRBD1. CDR3 length: 14 residues. V trimming: 10 bases; J trimming: 5 bases; junction bases outside the gene matches: 11. Germline V gene lookup returns CDR1 SNHLY and CDR2 FYNNEI. CDR3 bases: TGTGCCAAAAACCGGGACAGATCCGACAATGAGCAGTTCTTC. This encodes CAKNRDRSDNEQFF.

This sequence joins TRBV30 and TRBJ1-2; 7 nucleotides align to TRBD1. V lost 4 bases and J lost 4; bases outside the gene matches: 9. Germline lookup yields CDR1 GTSNPN and CDR2 SVGIG (reference sequence). The CDR3 has 14 residues. For the CDR3, the DNA is TGTGCCTGGAACGAGGGGGCGGGTGGCTATGGCTACACCTTC. This encodes CAWNEGAGGYGYTF.

The rearrangement uses TRBV9 and TRBJ1-4; no firm D call. This CDR3 region has 15 residues. V was shortened by 4 bases and J by 7 bases, with 17 bases between the two germline ends. Germline lookup yields CDR1 SGDLS and CDR2 YYNGEE. The CDR3 bases are TGTGCCAGCAGCCCCAACCTGCCCGGAACTGAAAAACTGTTTTTT. Its protein product is CASSPNLPGTEKLFF.

The chain links TRBV27 to TRBJ2-3; a weak D match, TRBD2 (7 bases). Germline lookup yields CDR1 MNHEY and CDR2 SMNVEV (reference sequence). V was shortened by 5 bases and J by 10 bases, with 13 bases between the two germline ends. This CDR3 region has 12 residues. The CDR3 is CASSQGGGPQYF. In nucleotides, the CDR3 is TGTGCCAGCAGTCAGGGAGGGGGGCCGCAGTATTTT.

This chain links TRBV5-5 with TRBJ2-7; D might be TRBD2 (5 bases). V shed 0 bases and J shed 4 bases, with 11 bases lying between them. The CDR3 is 14 residues long. CDR1 SGHKS and CDR2 YYEKEE come from the germline V gene (reference sequence). CDR3 in amino acids: CASSLGGSGYEQYV. The CDR3 DNA sequence: TGTGCCAGCAGCTTGGGCGGATCGGGGTACGAGCAGTACGTC.

The rearrangement joins TRBV7-9 to TRBJ2-2, with D possibly called TRBD1 or TRBD2 (5 bases each). The CDR3 covers 16 residues. V lost 3 bases, J lost 5 bases, and 16 bases lay in between. Germline V lookup: CDR1 SEHNR, CDR2 FQNEAQ (reference sequence). The CDR3 spells CASSFRDRMGTGELFF. The CDR3 DNA reads as TGTGCCAGCAGCTTCCGGGACCGGATGGGTACCGGGGAGCTGTTTTTT.

The chain couples TRBV2 to TRBJ1-1; the match to TRBD1 covers 7 bases. Per the germline V gene, CDR1 is SNHLY and CDR2 is FYNNEI. CDR3 length: 13 residues. V gave up 9 bases and J gave up 2 bases; unmatched junction bases: 6. The chain's CDR3 is CAREDRVNTEAFF. The CDR3 coding sequence is TGTGCCAGGGAAGACAGGGTCAACACTGAAGCTTTCTTT.